Below, 31 T cell receptor beta chains from the same sample are listed, as sequenced in a study of T cells after posttransplantation cyclophosphamide. Clones were sequenced by immunoSEQ multiplex PCR, and TCRdb holds only the in-frame ones, with some missing. The table has some 2,500 clones, around 62% seen once; the top ten hold about 27%. Treatment was busulfan-fludarabine conditioning, a marrow graft, and cyclophosphamide on days +3 and +4. The input for sequencing was PBMCs, taken 30 days after allogeneic stem cell transplant with posttransplant cyclophosphamide. The source of these receptors is a female patient aged 50 to 65 who received an allogeneic stem cell transplant from a related donor, was CMV-positive, and had no GVHD. The graft donor may be the source of some T cells.

The CDR3 is CASSGPRDRDYYGYTF. CDR3 sequence (DNA): TGTGCCAGTAGCGGCCCCAGAGACAGGGACTACTATGGCTACACCTTC. The chain recombines TRBV19 with TRBJ1-2; 7 bases are shared with TRBD1. J lost 3 bases, V lost 6 bases, and 13 bases had no gene match. The germline V gene has CDR1 LNHDA and CDR2 SQIVND (reference sequence). This CDR3 region has 16 residues.

This clone qualifies as medium-sized (0.01 to 0.1%). The rearrangement uses TRBV28 and TRBJ2-3; 7 bases are shared with TRBD2. The length of the CDR3 is 15 residues. Trimming took 7 bases from V and 1 from J; bases not matched to a gene: 8. CDR1 is MDHEN, CDR2 SYDVKM, per germline. The CDR3 spells CASIPVGGGTDTQYF. CDR3 in DNA: TGTGCCAGCATCCCGGTGGGAGGGGGCACAGATACGCAGTATTTT.

This sequence joins TRBV9 and TRBJ2-3; TRBD2 matches 11 bases. Germline values: CDR1 SGDLS, CDR2 YYNGEE. The V gene end was trimmed by 3 bases and the J gene end by 4 bases; junction bases not matched to a gene: 4. This CDR3 has 15 residues. The CDR3 DNA follows: TGTGCCAGCAGCGGACAACTAGCGGGGGCAGATACGCAGTATTTT. This encodes CASSGQLAGADTQYF.

This clone was detected once. The chain's CDR3 is CASSRDRSTDTQYF. The CDR3 region has the DNA TGTGCCAGCAGCCGGGACAGGAGCACAGATACGCAGTATTTT. This chain uses TRBV5-6 with TRBJ2-3, with 8 bases lining up with TRBD1. Germline V lookup: CDR1 SGHDT, CDR2 YYEEEE. The trim removed 4 bases at V and 0 bases at J, leaving 1 base unmatched. The CDR3 is 14 amino acids.

The chain joins TRBV18 to TRBJ2-7, with a weak D call TRBD2 (5 bases). Germline assignment: CDR1 KGHSH and CDR2 LQKENI. This CDR3 has 16 amino acids. V gave up 4 bases and J gave up 3 bases, with 19 bases separating them. CDR3 region: CASSLVSGSPVYEQYF. In nucleotides, the CDR3 is TGTGCCAGCTCACTGGTATCGGGGAGCCCGGTCTACGAGCAGTACTTC.

V gene TRBV27 combines with J gene TRBJ1-1; weak D call: TRBD1 (6 bases). The CDR3 is 14 amino acids. V lost 5 bases to trimming and J lost 5 bases, with 15 bases between them. Per the germline V gene, CDR1 is MNHEY and CDR2 is SMNVEV (reference sequence). CDR3 residues: CASSRGGAWTEAFF. Written as DNA, the CDR3 is TGTGCCAGCAGTAGGGGGGGGGCGTGGACTGAAGCTTTCTTT.

V gene TRBV4-2 combines with J gene TRBJ2-7; 9 nucleotides line up with TRBD2. Germline trimming cut 0 bases from V and 2 bases from J; bases unmatched to any gene: 5. This CDR3 is built from 16 residues. Germline CDR1 LGHNA, CDR2 YNFKEQ. CDR3 amino acids: CASSQDRVAGAYEQYF. CDR3 nucleotide sequence: TGTGCCAGCAGCCAAGATAGAGTAGCGGGGGCCTACGAGCAGTACTTC.

The table lists this clone with a few counts. The chain uses TRBV6-6 and TRBJ1-1; 7 nucleotides agree with TRBD1. Germline V gene data show CDR1 as MNHNY and CDR2 as SVGAGI (reference sequence). This CDR3 has 16 amino acids. V dropped 0 bases and J dropped 3; count of bases not matched to a gene: 7. DNA of the CDR3: TGTGCCAGCAGTTACTCGTTTACAGGGGTGGACACTGAAGCTTTCTTT. The encoded protein is CASSYSFTGVDTEAFF.

The rearrangement links TRBV28 to TRBJ2-1, with 8 bases that match TRBD2. V was clipped by 3 bases and J by 5 bases; unmatched bases: 9. The CDR3 extends over 16 amino acids. Germline V gene sequence: CDR1 MDHEN, CDR2 SYDVKM. CDR3 loop: CASSFSAGDTNNEQFF. As DNA, the CDR3 is TGTGCCAGCAGTTTCTCAGCGGGAGACACTAACAATGAGCAGTTCTTC.

CDR3: CSAPLEPEAFF. The CDR3 bases are TGCAGTGCTCCACTAGAACCTGAAGCTTTCTTT. The genes are TRBV20-1 and TRBJ1-1, with no clear D. This CDR3 is 11 amino acids long. Per germline, CDR1 DFQATT and CDR2 SNEGSKA (reference sequence). V dropped 5 bases and J dropped 6 bases, with 10 bases sitting between them.

The CDR3 is CASSLDPGLAGGPSTGELFF. Here the CDR3 DNA reads TGTGCCAGCAGCTTAGATCCAGGCCTAGCGGGGGGGCCGAGCACCGGGGAGCTGTTTTTT. This chain uses TRBV11-3 with TRBJ2-2; 12 positions match TRBD2. CDR3 length: 20 amino acids. Germline lookup yields CDR1 SGHNT and CDR2 YENEEA. The V gene end was trimmed by 0 bases and the J gene end by 4 bases; junction bases not matched to a gene: 12.

The chain joins TRBV6-1 to TRBJ1-2; 7 bases fit TRBD1. With 6 bases clipped from V and 4 bases from J, the junction kept 8 bases outside the gene matches. This CDR3 region has 14 residues. From germline, CDR1 is MNHNS and CDR2 SASEGT. CDR3 sequence: CASSDGTDLYGYTF. The CDR3 bases are TGTGCCAGCAGCGACGGGACAGACCTCTATGGCTACACCTTC.

The chain carries TRBV4-1 and TRBJ1-4, with TRBD1 identical over 7 bases. Germline CDR1 reads MGHRA; CDR2 reads YSYEKL. The CDR3 runs 15 residues. With 0 bases clipped from V and 8 bases from J, the junction kept 6 bases outside the gene matches. The CDR3 DNA is TGCGCCAGCAGCCAAGAAGGGGGCCTTCGGGAAAAACTGTTTTTT. Its protein is CASSQEGGLREKLFF.

V usage is TRBV4-2 and J usage is TRBJ2-3, with 9 bases fitting TRBD2. The length of the CDR3 is 20 residues. Germline values: CDR1 LGHNA, CDR2 YNFKEQ. V lost 0 bases and J lost 6; bases outside the gene matches: 19. The CDR3 loop reads CASSQDWSSGRIGGGDTQYF. CDR3 DNA sequence: TGTGCCAGCAGCCAAGATTGGAGTAGCGGGAGAATCGGTGGGGGGGATACGCAGTATTTT.

V is TRBV7-9 and J is TRBJ1-1; maybe TRBD1 (6 bases). CDR3 length: 14 amino acids. Germline CDR1 and CDR2: SEHNR and FQNEAQ (reference sequence). The V gene lost 1 base and the J gene lost 6 bases, with 12 bases spanning the gap. The CDR3 sequence is CASSLGGAGAEAFF. The CDR3 coding sequence is TGTGCCAGCAGCTTAGGAGGGGCAGGGGCTGAAGCTTTCTTT. The full variable domain, in which reference TRBV7-9 and TRBJ1-1 provide the parts outside the CDR3, is DTGVSQNPRHKITKRGQNVTFRCDPISEHNRLYWYRQTLGQGPEFLTYFQNEAQLEKSRLLSDRFSAERPKGSFSTLEIQRTEQGDSAMYLCASSLGGAGAEAFFGQGTRLTVV.

The chain combines TRBV6-5 with TRBJ1-1; D call uncertain. Trimming shortened V by 0 bases and J by 5 bases, and 7 bases separated the two germline ends. Germline CDR1 reads MNHEY; CDR2 reads SVGAGI. This CDR3 spans 13 amino acids. The CDR3: CASSYSEDTEAFF. The CDR3 coding sequence is TGTGCCAGCAGTTACTCGGAGGATACTGAAGCTTTCTTT.

Sample share makes this clone medium-sized. The CDR3 sequence is CASSSRGRGQPQHF. CDR3 nucleotide sequence: TGTGCCAGCAGTTCCAGGGGGCGAGGACAGCCCCAGCATTTT. This chain uses TRBV28 with TRBJ1-5; TRBD1 agrees at 8 bases. The CDR3 has 14 amino acids. The junction had 6 bases not matched to a gene; V was cut back by 4 bases and J by 7 bases. Germline V gene lookup returns CDR1 MDHEN and CDR2 SYDVKM.

The rearrangement uses TRBV11-2 and TRBJ2-3; 14 nucleotides line up with TRBD2. Germline values: CDR1 SGHAT, CDR2 FQNNGV. The ends lost 4 bases at V and 2 bases at J; junction bases unmatched: 2. This CDR3 is built from 16 residues. DNA of the CDR3: TGTGCCAGCAGCTCGGGACTAGCGGGAGTCACAGATACGCAGTATTTT. Translated: CASSSGLAGVTDTQYF.

CDR3 sequence (DNA): TGCGCCAGCAGCCCCAACCGTAGGGGAATTTCAGAAGCTTTCTTT. This gives the protein CASSPNRRGISEAFF. This chain links TRBV5-1 with TRBJ1-1, with D tentatively TRBD1 (5 bases). V was clipped by 4 bases and J by 8 bases, with 21 bases between them. The CDR3 spans 15 residues. The germline CDR1 and CDR2 sequences are SGHRS and YFSETQ.

The chain couples TRBV5-6 to TRBJ2-1, with 12 nucleotides matching TRBD1. Losses at the gene ends were 0 bases for V and 6 bases for J; bases not matched to a gene: 1. This CDR3 spans 15 amino acids. In germline, CDR1 is SGHDT, CDR2 YYEEEE. CDR3 residues: CASSLGGQGANEQFF. DNA of the CDR3: TGTGCCAGCAGCTTGGGGGGACAGGGGGCCAATGAGCAGTTCTTC.

V is TRBV7-8 and J is TRBJ1-5, with D possibly matching TRBD1 (6 bases). The CDR3 sequence is 17 residues long. V was shortened by 5 bases and J by 4 bases, with 21 bases between the two germline ends. In germline, CDR1 is SGHVS, CDR2 FQNEAQ. In nucleotides, the CDR3 is TGTGCCAGCAGCCCGACCCCCGGCCCAGGGGCAAATCAGCCCCAGCATTTT. Amino acids: CASSPTPGPGANQPQHF.

The chain uses TRBV6-5 and TRBJ1-6; D call uncertain. Germline values: CDR1 MNHEY, CDR2 SVGAGI. The V end lost 7 bases, the J end lost 3 bases, and 7 bases lay between the germline ends. The CDR3 length is 13 residues. CDR3 in amino acids: CASTGLYNSPLHF. The DNA of the CDR3 is TGTGCCAGCACTGGCCTCTATAATTCACCCCTCCACTTT.

The chain uses TRBV5-1 and TRBJ2-3; 8 bases agree with TRBD2. Losses at the gene ends were 4 bases for V and 0 bases for J; bases not matched to a gene: 10. In germline, CDR1 is SGHRS, CDR2 YFSETQ. The CDR3 is 17 amino acids. CDR3 DNA: TGCGCCAGCAGCGAACCGGGACTAGGGATTAGCACAGATACGCAGTATTTT. Translation gives CASSEPGLGISTDTQYF.

In this sample, this clone turned up a few times. V is TRBV4-1 and J is TRBJ2-7, with D possibly being TRBD1 (5 bases). The V gene lost 2 bases and the J gene lost 5 bases, with 16 bases spanning the gap. This CDR3 is built from 15 residues. The V gene's germline CDR1 is MGHRA and CDR2 YSYEKL. The CDR3 DNA follows: TGCGCCAGCAGCCAACATACGTGGGGCGGAAACGAGCAGTACTTC. Translating gives CASSQHTWGGNEQYF.

J is TRBJ1-1 and V is TRBV19; 7 positions agree with TRBD1. The V and J ends lost 3 bases and 1 base, in that order; junction bases with no gene match: 5. CDR1 and CDR2 (germline): LNHDA, SQIVND (reference sequence). The CDR3 has 15 residues. The CDR3 nucleotides read TGTGCCAGTAGTATTCACGGACAGGAGAACACTGAAGCTTTCTTT. It encodes CASSIHGQENTEAFF. Full variable domain (remainder filled in from reference TRBV19 and TRBJ1-1): DGGITQSPKYLFRKEGQNVTLSCEQNLNHDAMYWYRQDPGQGLRLIYYSQIVNDFQKGDIAEGYSVSREKKESFPLTVTSAQKNPTAFYLCASSIHGQENTEAFFGQGTRLTVV.

CDR3 residues: CASRSQGRLYGYTF. The CDR3 region has the DNA TGTGCCAGCAGGTCACAGGGTCGGCTCTATGGCTACACCTTC. V and J are TRBV11-2 and TRBJ1-2; D is possibly TRBD1 (6 bases). CDR1 and CDR2 (germline): SGHAT, FQNNGV. The V gene lost 6 bases and the J gene lost 4 bases, with 15 bases spanning the gap. The CDR3 length is 14 residues.

The chain combines TRBV5-6 with TRBJ2-5, with TRBD1 identical over 12 bases. Per the germline V gene, CDR1 is SGHDT and CDR2 is YYEEEE. Trimming removed 2 bases from V and 2 bases from J; junction bases left unmatched: 7. This CDR3 is 17 amino acids long. This CDR3 reads CASSLPGQGALQETQYF. The CDR3 bases are TGTGCCAGCAGCTTACCGGGACAGGGGGCCCTGCAAGAGACCCAGTACTTC.

This clone has a handful of counts. The J gene is TRBJ1-2, the V gene TRBV4-1; weak D call: TRBD1 (6 bases). V dropped 2 bases and J dropped 6 bases, with 22 bases sitting between them. The CDR3 is 17 amino acids. CDR1 MGHRA and CDR2 YSYEKL come from the germline V gene. CDR3 region: CASSQPEAGATVDGYTF. Here the CDR3 DNA reads TGCGCCAGCAGCCAACCCGAGGCGGGGGCGACCGTCGATGGCTACACCTTC.

The chain combines TRBV11-3 with TRBJ2-1; 8 bases line up with TRBD2. CDR1 SGHNT and CDR2 YENEEA come from the germline V gene. The CDR3 totals 16 residues. The trim removed 5 bases at V and 8 bases at J, leaving 14 bases unmatched. As DNA, the CDR3 is TGTGCCAGCAGCCCCGAGGGCCGGGGGGGCGTCGATGAGCAGTTCTTC. It is translated as CASSPEGRGGVDEQFF.

The gene calls are TRBV19 and TRBJ2-3; D perhaps matches TRBD2 (6 bases). V was trimmed by 9 bases and J by 4 bases, leaving 23 bases between them. Germline V lookup: CDR1 LNHDA, CDR2 SQIVND (reference sequence). This CDR3 is built from 16 residues. The CDR3 region is CASGPRAGSEPDTQYF. The CDR3 DNA reads as TGTGCCAGCGGTCCCCGGGCGGGATCCGAACCAGATACGCAGTATTTT.

The CDR3 nucleotides are TGTGCCAGCAGCTTAGGGTCGGGGACTGAAGCTTTCTTT. Translated, it gives CASSLGSGTEAFF. V and J are TRBV7-2 and TRBJ1-1; no firm D call. CDR3 length: 13 residues. V was trimmed by 1 base and J by 5 bases, leaving 8 bases between them. The germline CDR1 and CDR2 sequences are SGHTA and FQGNSA.